A single sample is the source of the 14 T cell receptor beta chains below, sequenced in a study of cytomegalovirus exposure and HLA in healthy donors. The PCR employed 60 Vbeta primers together with 13 Jbeta primers. Profiled with immunoSEQ multiplex PCR; TCRdb holds only in-frame clones, not every one. Of almost 200,000 clones listed, roughly 78% are singletons. Sequenced input: PBMCs. These receptors all come from a woman in her thirties in good health and CMV-seropositive.

This chain joins TRBV6-6 and TRBJ2-7; tentatively, D is TRBD2 (5 bases). Trimming removed 0 bases at V and 5 bases at J, with 5 bases between. This CDR3 spans 12 amino acids. In germline, CDR1 is MNHNY, CDR2 SVGAGI (reference sequence). CDR3 region: CASSYSRDEQYF. In DNA form, the CDR3 reads TGTGCCAGCAGTTACTCGAGGGACGAGCAGTACTTC.

V usage is TRBV5-6 and J usage is TRBJ2-3; the match to TRBD2 covers 10 bases. The CDR3 extends over 16 amino acids. The V and J ends lost 4 bases and 5 bases, in that order; junction bases with no gene match: 10. Germline CDR1 and CDR2: SGHDT and YYEEEE. DNA of the CDR3: TGTGCCAGCAGCACAGCTAGCGGGAGTAATAAAGATACGCAGTATTTT. This gives the protein CASSTASGSNKDTQYF.

V is TRBV19 and J is TRBJ1-5; 7 bases are shared with TRBD1. The germline gives CDR1 LNHDA, CDR2 SQIVND (reference sequence). The ends lost 10 bases at V and 1 base at J; junction bases unmatched: 10. The CDR3 length is 15 residues. Written as DNA, the CDR3 is TGTGCCAACTTCCACAGGGGACGGAGCAATCAGCCCCAGCATTTT. Its protein is CANFHRGRSNQPQHF.

The rearrangement joins TRBV18 to TRBJ2-7; tentatively, D is TRBD2 (6 bases). Between the trimmed V and J ends, which lost 3 bases and 9 bases, there was a span of 12 bases. Germline-derived CDR1 and CDR2 are KGHSH and LQKENI. This CDR3 has 12 residues. As DNA, the CDR3 is TGTGCCAGCTCACCCGAGGAGGGGAGGCAGTACTTC. Its translation is CASSPEEGRQYF.

This clone was recorded once. This chain links TRBV10-3 with TRBJ2-7, with D possibly TRBD1 on 6 matching bases. This CDR3 is built from 14 residues. The ends were cut back, 6 bases at V and 7 bases at J, with 19 bases in the middle. Germline loops: CDR1 ENHRY, CDR2 SYGVKD. The CDR3 nucleotides are TGTGCCATCAGAGACAGGCCGGCCGGATTGGAGCAGTACTTC. Translated, it gives CAIRDRPAGLEQYF.

The chain uses TRBV19 and TRBJ1-5, with 7 bases matching TRBD1. V lost 4 bases, J lost 7 bases, and 4 bases stayed unmatched. Germline assignment: CDR1 LNHDA and CDR2 SQIVND (reference sequence). CDR3 length equals 13 residues. DNA for the CDR3: TGTGCCAGTAGTAAAGAAGGGGGCCAGCCCCAGCATTTT. Amino acids: CASSKEGGQPQHF.

This chain joins TRBV7-2 and TRBJ2-1; TRBD2 matches 10 bases. V gave up 5 bases and J gave up 5 bases; unmatched junction bases: 3. Germline-derived CDR1 and CDR2 are SGHTA and FQGNSA. This CDR3 spans 14 amino acids. The CDR3 coding sequence is TGTGCCAGCAGCCTGGGACTAGCGAACAATGAGCAGTTCTTC. This sequence encodes CASSLGLANNEQFF.

The gene calls are TRBV9 and TRBJ2-2, with D possibly matching TRBD2 (5 bases). The V gene's germline CDR1 is SGDLS and CDR2 YYNGEE. The CDR3 is 16 residues long. V was clipped by 0 bases and J by 4 bases, with 13 bases between them. This CDR3 reads CASSVEVAGRTGELFF. The CDR3 DNA is TGTGCCAGCAGCGTAGAGGTGGCGGGTCGCACCGGGGAGCTGTTTTTT. The whole variable domain, remainder taken from reference TRBV9 and TRBJ2-2, is DSGVTQTPKHLITATGQRVTLRCSPRSGDLSVYWYQQSLDQGLQFLIQYYNGEERAKGNILERFSAQQFPDLHSELNLSSLELGDSALYFCASSVEVAGRTGELFFGEGSRLTVL.

This sequence joins TRBV7-2 and TRBJ2-7; TRBD1 aligns across 7 bases. This CDR3 has 16 amino acids. The V gene end was trimmed by 5 bases and the J gene end by 3 bases; junction bases not matched to a gene: 13. The germline gives CDR1 SGHTA, CDR2 FQGNSA. This CDR3 reads CASSLKLRDRDYEQYF. CDR3 coding DNA: TGTGCCAGCAGCCTGAAACTCCGGGACAGAGACTACGAGCAGTACTTC.

The chain links TRBV29-1 to TRBJ2-4; D perhaps matches TRBD1 (6 bases). Germline assignment: CDR1 SQVTM and CDR2 ANQGSEA. The V end lost 5 bases, the J end lost 3 bases, and 17 bases lay between the germline ends. The CDR3 spans 15 residues. The CDR3 DNA sequence: TGCAGCGTTTATTTCAGGGGAGACGACAAAAACATTCAGTACTTC. This encodes CSVYFRGDDKNIQYF.

The chain uses TRBV2 and TRBJ1-5; D remains unclear. The germline V gene has CDR1 SNHLY and CDR2 FYNNEI. The length of the CDR3 is 15 residues. Trimming removed 3 bases from V and 1 base from J, with 10 bases in between. The CDR3 region has the DNA TGTGCCAGCAGTGAGAGGGCAGTAAGCAATCAGCCCCAGCATTTT. As protein: CASSERAVSNQPQHF.

In this sample, this clone turned up once. The rearrangement uses TRBV2 and TRBJ2-1; 7 bases agree with TRBD2. V shed 4 bases and J 2 bases; nucleotides not matched to a gene: 11. CDR1 and CDR2 from the germline V gene are SNHLY and FYNNEI. The CDR3 contains 17 residues. CDR3 loop: CASSGILGGNTYNEQFF. The CDR3, as DNA: TGTGCCAGCAGTGGGATCCTGGGAGGGAATACCTACAATGAGCAGTTCTTC.

The rearrangement joins TRBV5-8 to TRBJ1-2, with TRBD1 as a possible D gene (5 bases). Germline values: CDR1 SGHTS, CDR2 YDEGEE. V was pared by 4 bases and J by 4 bases, with 14 bases between. This CDR3 has 14 amino acids. Here the CDR3 reads CASSLTGGIYGYTF. The CDR3 DNA is TGTGCCAGCAGCCTAACGGGGGGTATCTATGGCTACACCTTC.

The genes are TRBV27 and TRBJ2-7; D remains unclear. This CDR3 has 13 residues. Germline-derived CDR1 and CDR2 are MNHEY and SMNVEV (reference sequence). Trimming shortened V by 11 bases and J by 3 bases, and 17 bases separated the two germline ends. CDR3 sequence reads: CASRLGPSYEQYF. CDR3 in DNA: TGTGCCTCACGGCTGGGCCCGAGCTACGAGCAGTACTTC.